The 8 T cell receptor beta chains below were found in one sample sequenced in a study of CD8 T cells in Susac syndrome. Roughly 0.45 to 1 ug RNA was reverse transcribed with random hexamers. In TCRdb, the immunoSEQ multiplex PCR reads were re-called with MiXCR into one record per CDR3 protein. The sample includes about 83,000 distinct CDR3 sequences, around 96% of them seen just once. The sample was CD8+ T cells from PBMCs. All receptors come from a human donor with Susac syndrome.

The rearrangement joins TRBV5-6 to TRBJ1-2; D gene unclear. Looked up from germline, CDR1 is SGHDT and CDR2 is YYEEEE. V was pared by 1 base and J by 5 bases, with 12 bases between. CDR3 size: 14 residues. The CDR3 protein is CASSLRTPRYGYTF. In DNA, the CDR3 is TGTGCCAGCAGCTTGAGGACTCCTAGATATGGCTACACCTTC.

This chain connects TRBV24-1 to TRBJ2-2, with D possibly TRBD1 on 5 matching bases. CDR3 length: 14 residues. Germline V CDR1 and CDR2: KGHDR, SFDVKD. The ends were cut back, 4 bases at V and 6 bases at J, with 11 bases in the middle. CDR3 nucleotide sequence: TGTGCCACCAGTGAGGCAGGGTTCGCCGGGGAGCTGTTTTTT. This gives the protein CATSEAGFAGELFF.

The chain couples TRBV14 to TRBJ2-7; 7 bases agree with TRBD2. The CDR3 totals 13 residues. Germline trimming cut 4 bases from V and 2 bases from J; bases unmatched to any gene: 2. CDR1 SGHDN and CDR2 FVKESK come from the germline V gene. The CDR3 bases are TGTGCCAGCAGCCTAGCGGGCCCCTACGAGCAGTACTTC. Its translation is CASSLAGPYEQYF.

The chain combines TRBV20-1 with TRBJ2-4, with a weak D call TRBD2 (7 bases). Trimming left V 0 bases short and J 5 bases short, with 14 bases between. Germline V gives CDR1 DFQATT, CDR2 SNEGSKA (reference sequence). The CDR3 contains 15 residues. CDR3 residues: CSARDPGEGENIQYF. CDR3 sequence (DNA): TGCAGTGCTAGAGATCCGGGGGAGGGGGAAAACATTCAGTACTTC.

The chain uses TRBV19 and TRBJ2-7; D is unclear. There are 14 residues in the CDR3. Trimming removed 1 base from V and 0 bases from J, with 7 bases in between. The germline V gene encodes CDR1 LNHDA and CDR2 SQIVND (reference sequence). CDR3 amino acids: CASSIAESSYEQYF. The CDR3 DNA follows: TGTGCCAGTAGTATAGCCGAAAGCTCCTACGAGCAGTACTTC.

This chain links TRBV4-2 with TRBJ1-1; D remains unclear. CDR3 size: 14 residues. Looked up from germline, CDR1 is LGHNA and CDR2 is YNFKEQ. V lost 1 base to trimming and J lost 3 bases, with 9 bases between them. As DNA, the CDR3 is TGTGCCAGCAGCCAAGGGTTAGGCGACACTGAAGCTTTCTTT. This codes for CASSQGLGDTEAFF.

The CDR3 here is CAWSVLKSTGQTDTQYF. CDR3 bases: TGTGCCTGGAGTGTACTGAAGTCTACAGGGCAAACAGATACGCAGTATTTT. The gene calls are TRBV30 and TRBJ2-3; TRBD1 is a possible D gene (6 bases). This CDR3 has 17 amino acids. CDR1 GTSNPN and CDR2 SVGIG come from the germline V gene (reference sequence). With 0 bases removed from V and 3 bases from J, the gap between germline ends came to 19 bases.

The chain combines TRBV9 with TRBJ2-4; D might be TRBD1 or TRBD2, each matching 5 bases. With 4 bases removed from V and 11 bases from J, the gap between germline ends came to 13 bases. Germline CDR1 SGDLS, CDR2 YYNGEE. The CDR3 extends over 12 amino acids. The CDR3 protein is CASSSGTGFQYF. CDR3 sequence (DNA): TGTGCCAGCAGCTCCGGGACCGGGTTTCAGTACTTC.